The source of this T cell receptor beta chain is a study of molecular identifiers for immune sequencing clone quantification. Germline V gene sequence: CDR1 SGHVS, CDR2 FNYEAQ. This CDR3 contains 15 residues. V shed 1 base and J shed 4 bases, with 13 bases lying between them. Points on this clonotype: Without the conserved terminal phenylalanine or tryptophan, this CDR3 likely stems from a read error.

TCRdb recomputed calls from the PCR reads with MiXCR, one row per CDR3 protein. This sample has hundreds of thousands of distinct CDR3 sequences, with roughly 27% found just once. The sequence was collected from a human donor in good health. Some libraries in this study had Jurkat cell RNA spiked in. V gene TRBV7-6 combines with J gene TRBJ1-1, with a tentative D call TRBD1 (5 bases). The sequenced sample was naive CD8+ T cells from blood, with Jurkat cell RNA spiked in. Subset noted: FACS-sorted CD8+CD4-CCR7+CD45RA+ naive T cells. The CDR3 sequence: CASSLVAGTGTEAFY. The CDR3 region has the DNA TGTGCCAGCAGCTTAGTAGCAGGGACCGGCACTGAAGCTTTCTAT.